One and the same sample provided the 12 T cell receptor beta chains below, sequenced in a study of blood T cell repertoires in COVID-19. Using immunoSEQ multiplex PCR, the repertoire was profiled, and TCRdb retains in-frame clones only, with some absent. The sample includes 380,000 or so clones, 75% to 90% of them seen just once. The sample was peripheral blood. These receptor sequences come from a woman in her sixties with COVID-19, enrolled during active disease.

The chain uses TRBV19 and TRBJ1-5; 7 bases map to TRBD1. Germline assignment: CDR1 LNHDA and CDR2 SQIVND (reference sequence). The CDR3 totals 13 residues. Trimming at V came to 0 bases and at J to 8 bases, leaving 1 base not matched to a gene. The CDR3 coding sequence is TGTGCCAGTAGTATAGAAGGGGGCAAGCCCCAGCATTTT. Residues: CASSIEGGKPQHF.

This rearrangement joins TRBV4-2 to TRBJ2-7, with 9 nucleotides matching TRBD1. The CDR3 totals 16 residues. The germline V gene encodes CDR1 LGHNA and CDR2 YNFKEQ. The junction had 5 bases not matched to a gene; V was cut back by 1 base and J by 1 base. The CDR3 here is CASSQVVGTGSYEQYF. In DNA, the CDR3 is TGTGCCAGCAGCCAAGTAGTCGGGACAGGGTCCTACGAGCAGTACTTC.

The chain uses TRBV18 and TRBJ1-1; D is ambiguous. There are 15 residues in the CDR3. V was trimmed by 6 bases and J by 3 bases, leaving 17 bases between them. The germline V gene encodes CDR1 KGHSH and CDR2 LQKENI. This chain's CDR3 is CASSPSSEQYTEAFF. The DNA for the CDR3 is TGTGCCAGCTCGCCTTCATCCGAACAGTACACTGAAGCTTTCTTT.

This sequence joins TRBV18 and TRBJ2-3; possibly TRBD1 for D (5 bases). CDR1 is KGHSH, CDR2 LQKENI, per germline. Trimming left V 3 bases short and J 6 bases short, with 13 bases between. CDR3 length: 14 residues. The CDR3 spells CASSPAAQGDTQYF. CDR3 in DNA: TGTGCCAGCTCACCTGCTGCCCAGGGTGATACGCAGTATTTT.

A single count supports this clone. For the CDR3, the DNA is TGTGCCAGCGGTTTTCAATTAAGGGAGGGCTACACCTTC. Protein: CASGFQLREGYTF. V and J are TRBV7-2 and TRBJ1-2; no definite D call. CDR1 is SGHTA and CDR2 is FQGNSA in the germline V gene. The CDR3 loop spans 13 amino acids. Trimming stripped 8 bases from V and 8 bases from J, with 18 bases between.

This clone has a handful of counts. The rearrangement uses TRBV5-1 and TRBJ1-1, with D tentatively TRBD1 (6 bases). Trimming stripped 5 bases from V and 0 bases from J, with 14 bases between. This CDR3 contains 15 residues. Germline V gives CDR1 SGHRS, CDR2 YFSETQ. The CDR3 region has the DNA TGCGCCAGCAGATACGTCGACAGGCTGAACACTGAAGCTTTCTTT. Its translation is CASRYVDRLNTEAFF.

This clone was counted a single time. The V and J genes are TRBV19 and TRBJ1-1; D unresolved. This CDR3 region has 14 residues. Germline values: CDR1 LNHDA, CDR2 SQIVND (reference sequence). Trimming shortened V by 8 bases and J by 4 bases, and 17 bases separated the two germline ends. This chain's CDR3 is CASLDFAGGTEAFF. CDR3 DNA sequence: TGTGCCAGTCTGGACTTCGCGGGTGGCACTGAAGCTTTCTTT. The whole variable domain, filled in from reference TRBV19 and TRBJ1-1, reads DGGITQSPKYLFRKEGQNVTLSCEQNLNHDAMYWYRQDPGQGLRLIYYSQIVNDFQKGDIAEGYSVSREKKESFPLTVTSAQKNPTAFYLCASLDFAGGTEAFFGQGTRLTVV.

In DNA form, the CDR3 reads TGCGCCAGCAGCCAAGATACGACTACCGCCCCGGGGGCCAACGTCCTGACTTTC. This gives the protein CASSQDTTTAPGANVLTF. This chain joins TRBV4-1 and TRBJ2-6, with D maybe TRBD2 (5 bases). The CDR3 contains 18 residues. CDR1 and CDR2 from the germline V gene are MGHRA and YSYEKL. V was trimmed by 0 bases and J by 4 bases, leaving 16 bases between them.

This clone was counted a few times. The chain combines TRBV4-2 with TRBJ2-3; 12 nucleotides align to TRBD2. Germline CDR1 LGHNA, CDR2 YNFKEQ. This CDR3 is built from 15 residues. V trimming: 3 bases; J trimming: 4 bases; junction bases outside the gene matches: 2. CDR3 loop: CASSQTSGGADTQYF. The CDR3 nucleotides are TGTGCCAGCAGCCAGACTAGCGGGGGTGCAGATACGCAGTATTTT.

This clone was seen more than once but under ten times. The chain employs TRBV2 and TRBJ1-1; the D gene is possibly TRBD1 (5 bases). V was shortened by 10 bases and J by 1 base, with 16 bases between the two germline ends. The CDR3 extends over 14 amino acids. Germline V gene lookup returns CDR1 SNHLY and CDR2 FYNNEI. The chain's CDR3 is CATQRSQGNTEAFF. For the CDR3, the DNA is TGTGCCACCCAAAGGAGTCAGGGGAACACTGAAGCTTTCTTT.

This clone showed up just once. The same CDR3 arises from other DNA sequences in this sample as well. The chain couples TRBV9 to TRBJ2-2, with a tentative D call TRBD2 (5 bases). Trimming took off 0 bases at V and 4 bases at J, with 7 bases between the two ends. Germline V lookup: CDR1 SGDLS, CDR2 YYNGEE. CDR3 length: 14 amino acids. In DNA form, the CDR3 reads TGTGCCAGCAGCGTAGGAGGGAGCACCGGGGAGCTGTTTTTT. Its protein product is CASSVGGSTGELFF. Combining the CDR3 with reference TRBV9 and TRBJ2-2 gives the whole variable domain DSGVTQTPKHLITATGQRVTLRCSPRSGDLSVYWYQQSLDQGLQFLIQYYNGEERAKGNILERFSAQQFPDLHSELNLSSLELGDSALYFCASSVGGSTGELFFGEGSRLTVL.

This clone was seen a single time. The rearrangement uses TRBV27 and TRBJ2-3; possibly TRBD2 for D (6 bases). This CDR3 contains 17 residues. From germline, CDR1 is MNHEY and CDR2 SMNVEV (reference sequence). V was trimmed by 7 bases and J by 1 base, leaving 21 bases between them. The CDR3 here is CASTELGTSHGTDTQYF. The CDR3 coding sequence is TGTGCCAGCACCGAACTTGGGACTTCTCACGGCACAGATACGCAGTATTTT.